Detailed here is one TCR beta chain. The sample contains more than one DNA sequence encoding this CDR3. These data belong to a study of blood T cell repertoires in COVID-19. V lost 3 bases, J lost 3 bases, and 15 bases lay in between. CDR1 SNHLY and CDR2 FYNNEI come from the germline V gene. The CDR3 length is 15 residues. Method: immunoSEQ multiplex PCR; TCRdb's copy keeps in-frame clones and lacks some. The table records more than 200,000 clones, roughly 90% of them present only once. The source is a woman younger than 45 with acute COVID-19. What was sequenced was PBMCs or T cells enriched from blood (not recorded which). This chain connects TRBV2 to TRBJ2-7; the D gene is possibly TRBD1 (5 bases). CDR3 coding DNA: TGTGCCAGCAGTGACCCCACAGGTGGAGTCTACGAGCAGTACTTC. Translation gives CASSDPTGGVYEQYF.